The sequence of this T cell receptor beta chain was determined in a study of shared clonotypes between healthy human individuals. Study as a whole: Every donor yielded three CD4 naive, three CD4 memory, two CD8 naive and one CD8 memory plate. Study outcomes and limitations: Generally, naive subsets (rather than memory subsets) showed larger estimated richness.

Per germline, CDR1 KGHSH and CDR2 LQKENI. The CDR3 length is 14 residues. The V gene end was trimmed by 4 bases and the J gene end by 2 bases; junction bases not matched to a gene: 4. With respect to this clone: Its specificity is unknown.

Selected positively for CCR7 and CD45RO-negative, naive CD8 cells excluded terminally differentiated effector memory CD45RA+ cells. Assay execution proceeded at the deep level. Original handling: Quality scores were absent from the junction-only immunoSEQ sequences, so filtering differed. Using immunoSEQ multiplex PCR, the repertoire was profiled, and TCRdb retains in-frame clones only, with some absent. Clone size and the V and J calls come from that table; the DNA yielded D and trimming. The sample carries roughly 810,000 clones, 96% recorded once. This rearrangement joins TRBV18 to TRBJ2-7, with TRBD1 matching over 8 bases. This clonotype was sampled from a man in his thirties or forties in good health. Sample: naive CD8+ T cells sorted from blood. CDR3 amino acids: CASSQDRATYEQYF. The CDR3 DNA sequence: TGTGCCAGCTCACAGGACAGGGCGACCTACGAGCAGTACTTC.